Each of the 31 T cell receptor beta chains below was sequenced from the same sample in a study of T cells in Graves' hyperthyroidism and ophthalmopathy. Amplification of TCR beta CDR3 regions was performed using RNA transcripts as template. The TCR CDR3 first-round RT-PCR relied on the HTBI primer set. TCRdb redid the calling of the multiplex PCR reads with MiXCR, one entry per CDR3 protein. Counted here are approximately 870,000 distinct CDR3 sequences, 38% occurring once; the ten biggest clones make up roughly 8.3%. Sequenced: blood. These receptors all stem from a man between 18 and 35 years old with Graves' hyperthyroidism.

This clonotype was seen repeatedly, ten times or more. The chain joins TRBV24-1 to TRBJ2-5; TRBD2 matches at 7 bases. The J segment lost 0 bases and the V segment lost 8 bases, leaving 2 bases of the junction unmatched. Germline assignment: CDR1 KGHDR and CDR2 SFDVKD. The CDR3 runs 13 residues. CDR3: CATITSDQETQYF. CDR3 bases: TGTGCCACCATCACTAGCGACCAAGAGACCCAGTACTTC.

Many counts were recorded for this clonotype. V is TRBV9 and J is TRBJ1-1; D is unresolved. Trimming cost V 6 bases and J 4 bases, with 13 bases left between them. The CDR3 sequence is 13 residues long. Per germline, CDR1 SGDLS and CDR2 YYNGEE. The CDR3 coding sequence is TGTGCCAGCACCCGACCCGAGGGCACTGAAGCTTTCTTT. Amino acids: CASTRPEGTEAFF.

Points on this clonotype: This may be a read error: a much more frequent sequence differs by one nucleotide. The chain uses TRBV7-9 and TRBJ1-5; the D is unclear. V was cut by 5 bases and J by 4 bases, with 12 bases left in between. The germline V gene has CDR1 SEHNR and CDR2 FQNEAQ (reference sequence). This CDR3 is built from 14 residues. CDR3 in DNA: TGTGCCAGCAGCCCAAACGCCGGAAATCAGCCCCAGCATTTT. Its translation: CASSPNAGNQPQHF.

This clonotype was seen only a few times. The J gene is TRBJ1-5, the V gene TRBV10-3; D is possibly TRBD1 (6 bases). There are 14 residues in the CDR3. Between the trimmed V and J ends, which lost 0 bases and 7 bases, there was a span of 10 bases. Germline assignment: CDR1 ENHRY and CDR2 SYGVKD. CDR3 sequence: CAISESGGRQPQHF. In DNA, the CDR3 is TGTGCCATCAGTGAGTCGGGGGGGCGCCAGCCCCAGCATTTT.

The chain couples TRBV7-6 to TRBJ2-5; 10 nucleotides align to TRBD2. The CDR3 loop spans 15 amino acids. The V segment lost 8 bases and the J segment 3 bases; nucleotides outside the gene matches: 9. Germline CDR1 SGHVS, CDR2 FNYEAQ. CDR3: CASASILAGEETQYF. The CDR3 nucleotides read TGTGCCAGCGCTTCTATTCTAGCGGGAGAAGAGACCCAGTACTTC.

This clonotype was picked up a small number of times. The chain has TRBV4-1 and TRBJ1-1; D possibly corresponds to TRBD1 (5 bases). Trimming shortened V by 2 bases and J by 4 bases, and 14 bases separated the two germline ends. The CDR3 runs 15 residues. Germline CDR1 reads MGHRA; CDR2 reads YSYEKL. The CDR3 DNA reads as TGCGCCAGCAGCCAAAATCCTGGGGCTGGCACTGAAGCTTTCTTT. Translation: CASSQNPGAGTEAFF.

Concerning this clonotype itself: Mismatch with germline at one junction end may stem from a read error. V usage is TRBV10-3 and J usage is TRBJ2-7; 7 bases are a match to TRBD1. The CDR3 consists of 13 residues. Germline CDR1 is ENHRY and CDR2 is SYGVKD. DNA for the CDR3: TGTGCCAGCAGTGGACAGGATTCTTGGGAGCAGTACTTC. Its protein product is CASSGQDSWEQYF.

The chain links TRBV14 to TRBJ2-2, with D tentatively TRBD1 (5 bases). The germline gives CDR1 SGHDN, CDR2 FVKESK. The CDR3 spans 16 residues. V lost 1 base and J 4 bases, leaving 13 bases between the germline ends. The CDR3 nucleotides read TGTGCCAGCAGCCAAGGATACAGGTCGGGCACCGGGGAGCTGTTTTTT. Translation: CASSQGYRSGTGELFF.

The chain links TRBV29-1 to TRBJ2-3; no definite D call. Germline assignment: CDR1 SQVTM and CDR2 ANQGSEA. The CDR3 runs to 12 residues. V lost 2 bases and J lost 6, with 9 bases in between. CDR3 nucleotide sequence: TGCAGCGTTGAAACCCACGGGGATACGCAGTATTTT. Protein sequence: CSVETHGDTQYF.

This clonotype was seen ten or more times. The chain carries TRBV29-1 and TRBJ1-5; no firm D call. The length of the CDR3 is 13 residues. The V gene's germline CDR1 is SQVTM and CDR2 ANQGSEA. Trimming shortened V by 5 bases and J by 0 bases, and 8 bases separated the two germline ends. The CDR3 DNA reads as TGCAGCGTTCAGTACTTTAGCAATCAGCCCCAGCATTTT. This codes for CSVQYFSNQPQHF.

The J gene is TRBJ2-7, the V gene TRBV7-9; D uncertain. Trimming pared 5 bases from V and 4 bases from J, leaving 15 bases between. This CDR3 region has 14 residues. Germline V gene lookup returns CDR1 SEHNR and CDR2 FQNEAQ (reference sequence). The CDR3 sequence is CASSPDPGKYEQYF. Written as DNA, the CDR3 is TGTGCCAGCAGCCCGGACCCAGGAAAGTACGAGCAGTACTTC.

This sequence joins TRBV14 and TRBJ1-1; 8 nucleotides agree with TRBD1. Germline V gene lookup returns CDR1 SGHDN and CDR2 FVKESK. V shed 8 bases and J 0 bases; nucleotides not matched to a gene: 17. The CDR3 is 18 residues long. The CDR3 coding sequence is TGTGCCAGCTCATCCGCGCGGACAGGGACCTACATGAACACTGAAGCTTTCTTT. It codes for CASSSARTGTYMNTEAFF.

This CDR3 reads CSAINAMGGRTQYF. As DNA, the CDR3 is TGCAGTGCTATAAATGCTATGGGGGGCCGGACCCAGTACTTC. The rearrangement links TRBV20-1 to TRBJ2-5, with D tentatively TRBD1 or TRBD2 (6 bases each). Germline CDR1 and CDR2: DFQATT and SNEGSKA (reference sequence). The CDR3 covers 14 residues. V lost 4 bases, J lost 7 bases, and 19 bases lay in between.

This clonotype was seen at least ten times. J is TRBJ1-1 and V is TRBV7-9; TRBD1 might be the D (5 bases). Per the germline V gene, CDR1 is SEHNR and CDR2 is FQNEAQ (reference sequence). The V end lost 1 base, the J end lost 3 bases, and 9 bases lay between the germline ends. The length of the CDR3 is 14 residues. The CDR3 reads CASSLGWGDTEAFF. CDR3 coding DNA: TGTGCCAGCAGCTTAGGGTGGGGGGACACTGAAGCTTTCTTT.

This clonotype occurred a few times. In nucleotides, the CDR3 is TGTGCCAGCAGCTTCGGCGACATGTTGGTGAACACTGAAGCTTTCTTT. Its translation: CASSFGDMLVNTEAFF. The genes are TRBV5-8 and TRBJ1-1, with D hard to call. The V gene's germline CDR1 is SGHTS and CDR2 YDEGEE. The germline V and J ends were trimmed by 2 bases and 0 bases, with 14 bases remaining between them. The CDR3 has 16 amino acids.

The genes are TRBV25-1 and TRBJ1-6; D gene unclear. CDR1 MGHDK and CDR2 SYGVNS come from the germline V gene. The CDR3 sequence is 15 residues long. With 6 bases removed from V and 10 bases from J, the gap between germline ends came to 19 bases. CDR3 bases: TGTGCCAGCAGCCAAGATCATGGGCAAGGATCACCCCTCCACTTT. Protein product: CASSQDHGQGSPLHF. The whole variable domain, remainder taken from reference TRBV25-1 and TRBJ1-6, is EADIYQTPRYLVIGTGKKITLECSQTMGHDKMYWYQQDPGMELHLIHYSYGVNSTEKGDLSSESTVSRIRTEHFPLTLESARPSHTSQYLCASSQDHGQGSPLHFGNGTRLTVT.

The chain combines TRBV19 with TRBJ2-7; D may correspond to TRBD1 or TRBD2 (6 bases each). The V end was cut by 9 bases, the J end by 6 bases, with 15 bases between. This CDR3 is built from 12 residues. Germline CDR1 reads LNHDA; CDR2 reads SQIVND (reference sequence). In nucleotides, the CDR3 is TGTGCCAGCAGCAACAGGGACTGCGAGCAGTACTTC. Its translation is CASSNRDCEQYF.

V and J are TRBV7-2 and TRBJ2-5; 9 nucleotides line up with TRBD1. In germline, CDR1 is SGHTA, CDR2 FQGNSA. The CDR3 has 15 residues. J was trimmed by 5 bases and V by 0 bases; bases with no gene match: 4. DNA of the CDR3: TGTGCCAGCAGCTTAGCGGGGACAGGGAGGGAGACCCAGTACTTC. This translates into CASSLAGTGRETQYF.

As regards this clonotype: The junction departs from germline at one end; a sequencing error may be responsible. The chain combines TRBV6-2 or TRBV6-3 with TRBJ2-2; TRBD2 matches at 7 bases. CDR3 length: 13 residues. Germline CDR1 and CDR2: MNHEY and SVGEGT. The CDR3 DNA reads as TGTGCCAGCAGCCAAGGCGCTGGGGGGGAGCTGTCTTTT. Translation gives CASSQGAGGELSF.

In this sample, this clonotype turned up a few times. The chain carries TRBV12-3 or TRBV12-4 and TRBJ1-5; no clear D. Trimming removed 5 bases at V and 7 bases at J, with 15 bases between. CDR3 length: 14 residues. CDR3 sequence: CASSRRAGGQPQHF. CDR3 nucleotide sequence: TGTGCCAGCAGTCGAAGGGCAGGAGGACAGCCCCAGCATTTT.

This clonotype showed up just a few times. CDR3: CATSRGSAQPNYGYTF. CDR3 in DNA: TGTGCCACCAGCAGAGGGTCGGCACAACCTAACTATGGCTACACCTTC. The chain has TRBV15 and TRBJ1-2, with no clear D. Germline V gene sequence: CDR1 LNHNV, CDR2 YYDKDF (reference sequence). There are 16 residues in the CDR3. V was cut by 1 base and J by 0 bases, with 12 bases left in between.

This clonotype was recorded many times. The chain joins TRBV12-3 or TRBV12-4 to TRBJ1-5; TRBD1 might be the D (5 bases). Trimming pared 7 bases from V and 7 bases from J, leaving 17 bases between. This CDR3 region has 14 residues. The CDR3 nucleotides read TGTGCCAGCACCCGGGGGGGGAGCGAGCAGCCCCAGCATTTT. It encodes CASTRGGSEQPQHF.

The chain carries TRBV12-3 or TRBV12-4 and TRBJ2-5, with D perhaps given as TRBD1 or TRBD2 (5 bases each). The CDR3 is made up of 11 amino acids. V gave up 8 bases and J gave up 9 bases, with 13 bases separating them. The CDR3 DNA is TGTGCCAGCGGGACGTCGGAGGCCCAGTACTTC. Its protein product is CASGTSEAQYF.

This clonotype has a handful of counts. The chain employs TRBV7-9 and TRBJ1-3, with TRBD1 as a possible D gene (6 bases). The length of the CDR3 is 15 residues. V was pared by 5 bases and J by 7 bases, with 18 bases between. Germline values: CDR1 SEHNR, CDR2 FQNEAQ (reference sequence). The CDR3 loop reads CASSPTGTLRNTIYF. Written as DNA, the CDR3 is TGTGCCAGCAGCCCGACAGGTACTCTGCGGAACACCATATATTTT.

V usage is TRBV11-2 and J usage is TRBJ1-5; 10 positions agree with TRBD1. In germline, CDR1 is SGHAT, CDR2 FQNNGV. The CDR3 contains 13 residues. V lost 8 bases to trimming and J lost 6 bases; unmatched junction nucleotides: 4. The CDR3, as DNA: TGTGCCAGCCGACAGGGGGCAGCTCAGCCCCAGCATTTT. Its protein product is CASRQGAAQPQHF.

In its sample, this clonotype was seen a few times. The V gene is TRBV7-9, the J gene TRBJ1-1, with D hard to call. The germline CDR1 and CDR2 sequences are SEHNR and FQNEAQ (reference sequence). V lost 4 bases and J 1 base, leaving 13 bases between the germline ends. This CDR3 spans 15 amino acids. The CDR3 region is CASSSIISENTEAFF. The CDR3 bases are TGTGCCAGCAGCTCCATTATCTCAGAGAACACTGAAGCTTTCTTT.

V usage is TRBV20-1 and J usage is TRBJ1-1; D is possibly TRBD1 (5 bases). The V gene's germline CDR1 is DFQATT and CDR2 SNEGSKA (reference sequence). The CDR3 runs 13 residues. The CDR3 DNA reads as TGCAGGGTAGGGCAGGGCCCGAACACTGAAGCTTTCTTT. Translated, it gives CRVGQGPNTEAFF.

The rearrangement links TRBV9 to TRBJ1-2; a possible D gene is TRBD1 (6 bases). Trimming took 2 bases from V and 2 from J, leaving 13 bases between them. Germline loops: CDR1 SGDLS, CDR2 YYNGEE. This CDR3 has 15 amino acids. The CDR3 reads CASSVEGQRNYGYTF. CDR3 DNA sequence: TGTGCCAGCAGCGTTGAAGGACAGAGAAACTATGGCTACACCTTC.

CDR3 DNA: TGTGCCAGCAGCGTTACAGGAAGGAGCACAGATACGCAGTATTTT. It encodes CASSVTGRSTDTQYF. The chain employs TRBV2 and TRBJ2-3; the D gene is possibly TRBD1 (5 bases). The V and J ends lost 6 bases and 0 bases respectively, with 13 bases between them. Germline assignment: CDR1 SNHLY and CDR2 FYNNEI. This CDR3 contains 15 residues.

Here the CDR3 reads CASSGSLAGGFTTGELFF. CDR3 sequence (DNA): TGTGCCAGCAGCGGGTCGTTAGCGGGGGGGTTCACCACCGGGGAGCTGTTTTTT. The chain links TRBV2 to TRBJ2-2; TRBD2 agrees at 11 bases. This CDR3 has 18 amino acids. Germline V CDR1 and CDR2: SNHLY, FYNNEI. V dropped 6 bases and J dropped 4; count of bases not matched to a gene: 13.

This clonotype was seen a few times. The CDR3: CASSTGQGLTEAFF. In nucleotides, the CDR3 is TGTGCCAGCAGCACTGGACAGGGCTTGACTGAAGCTTTCTTT. The J gene is TRBJ1-1, the V gene TRBV11-3; 8 positions match TRBD1. Trimming cost V 5 bases and J 5 bases; bases outside gene matches: 7. The CDR3 runs to 14 residues. CDR1 and CDR2 (germline): SGHNT, YENEEA.